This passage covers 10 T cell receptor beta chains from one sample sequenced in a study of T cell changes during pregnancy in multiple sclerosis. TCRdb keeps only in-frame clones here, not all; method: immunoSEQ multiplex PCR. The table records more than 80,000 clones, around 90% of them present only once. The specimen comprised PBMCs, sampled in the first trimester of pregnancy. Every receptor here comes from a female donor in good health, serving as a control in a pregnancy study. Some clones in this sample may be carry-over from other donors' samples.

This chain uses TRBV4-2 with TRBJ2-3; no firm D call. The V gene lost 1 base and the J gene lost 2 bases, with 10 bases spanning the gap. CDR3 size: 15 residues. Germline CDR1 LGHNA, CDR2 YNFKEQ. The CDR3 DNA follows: TGTGCCAGCAGCCAAGTAGGCGGATACACAGATACGCAGTATTTT. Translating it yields CASSQVGGYTDTQYF.

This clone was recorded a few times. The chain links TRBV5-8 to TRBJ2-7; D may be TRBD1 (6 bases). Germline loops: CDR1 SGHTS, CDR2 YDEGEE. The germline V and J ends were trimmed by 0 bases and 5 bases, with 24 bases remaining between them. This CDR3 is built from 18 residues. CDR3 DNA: TGTGCCAGCAGCTTGGTCTTAAAGCTGACAGGTTCGGCCGACGAGCAGTACTTC. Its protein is CASSLVLKLTGSADEQYF.

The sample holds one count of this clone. The CDR3 nucleotides are TGCAGTGCTAGAGTCGTCTATGGCTACACCTTC. It specifies CSARVVYGYTF. The chain joins TRBV20-1 to TRBJ1-2, with D unclear. The V gene's germline CDR1 is DFQATT and CDR2 SNEGSKA (reference sequence). The length of the CDR3 is 11 residues. Trimming took off 1 base at V and 4 bases at J, with 4 bases between the two ends.

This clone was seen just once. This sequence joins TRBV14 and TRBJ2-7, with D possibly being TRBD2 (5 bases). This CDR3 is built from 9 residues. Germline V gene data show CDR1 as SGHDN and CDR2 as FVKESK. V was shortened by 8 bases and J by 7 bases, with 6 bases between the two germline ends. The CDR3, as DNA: TGTGCCAGCGGCGGGGAGCAGTACTTC. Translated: CASGGEQYF.

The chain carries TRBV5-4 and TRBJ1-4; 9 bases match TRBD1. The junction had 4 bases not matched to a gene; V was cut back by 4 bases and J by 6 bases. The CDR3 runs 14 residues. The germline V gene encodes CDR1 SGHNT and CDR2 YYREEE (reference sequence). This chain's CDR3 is CASSEDRGDEKLFF. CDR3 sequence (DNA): TGTGCCAGCAGCGAGGACAGGGGTGATGAAAAACTGTTTTTT.

The CDR3 region has the DNA TGTGCCAGCAGCCAGGGGACTAGCGGGGGCCTCTTCCCGTATTTT. Protein: CASSQGTSGGLFPYF. This chain joins TRBV14 and TRBJ2-3; 14 positions match TRBD2. Germline values: CDR1 SGHDN, CDR2 FVKESK. This CDR3 has 15 amino acids. J was trimmed by 14 bases and V by 3 bases; bases with no gene match: 10.

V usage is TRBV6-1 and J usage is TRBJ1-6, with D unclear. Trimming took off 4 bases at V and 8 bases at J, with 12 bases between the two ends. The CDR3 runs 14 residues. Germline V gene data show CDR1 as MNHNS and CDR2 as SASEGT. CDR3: CASSVRGVDSPLHF. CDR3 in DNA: TGTGCCAGCAGTGTACGAGGTGTGGATTCACCCCTCCACTTT.

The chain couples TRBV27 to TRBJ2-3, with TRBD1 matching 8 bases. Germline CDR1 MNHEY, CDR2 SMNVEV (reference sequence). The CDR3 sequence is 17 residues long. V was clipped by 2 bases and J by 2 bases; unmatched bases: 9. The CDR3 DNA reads TGTGCCAGCAGTTTAAATGGCAGGGGGCCCCCCACAGATACGCAGTATTTT. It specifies CASSLNGRGPPTDTQYF.

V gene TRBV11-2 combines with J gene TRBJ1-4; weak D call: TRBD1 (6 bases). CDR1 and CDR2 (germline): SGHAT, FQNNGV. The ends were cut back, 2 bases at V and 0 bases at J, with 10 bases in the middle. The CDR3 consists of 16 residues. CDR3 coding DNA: TGTGCCAGCAGCTTAAGCGGACAGCCAACTAATGAAAAACTGTTTTTT. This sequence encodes CASSLSGQPTNEKLFF.

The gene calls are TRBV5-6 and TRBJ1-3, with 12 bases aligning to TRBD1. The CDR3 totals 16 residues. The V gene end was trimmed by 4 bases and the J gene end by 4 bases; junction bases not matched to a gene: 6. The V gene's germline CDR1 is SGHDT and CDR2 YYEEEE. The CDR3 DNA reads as TGTGCCAGCAGCCTTCCGGGACAGGGGGCGGGAAACACCATATATTTT. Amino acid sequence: CASSLPGQGAGNTIYF.